The sequence of this TCR beta chain was determined in a study of OX40 agonist ivuxolimab in advanced cancers. Study information: Patients were dosed with the agonistic anti-OX40 (CD134) antibody ivuxolimab. Dosing consisted of intravenous ivuxolimab at 0.01 to 10 mg/kg every 2 weeks.

Deletions cut 6 bases from V and 0 bases from J, with 12 bases between. Germline-derived CDR1 and CDR2 are MNHEY and SVGAGI. The CDR3 consists of 15 residues. Using immunoSEQ multiplex PCR, the repertoire was profiled, and TCRdb retains in-frame clones only, with some absent. In the table there are about 38,000 clones, about 83% of which are singletons. This clonotype originated in an adult with an advanced solid tumor such as melanoma, head and neck, liver or kidney cancer. The chain is built from TRBV6-5 and TRBJ2-1; D is possibly TRBD1 (6 bases). This material consisted of CD4+ or CD8+ T cells sorted from blood, taken in a trial of the OX40 agonist ivuxolimab. The CDR3 sequence: CASSWDISSYNEQFF. CDR3 coding DNA: TGTGCCAGCAGCTGGGACATAAGCTCCTACAATGAGCAGTTCTTC.